This entry concerns a single T cell receptor (beta chain). The antigen remains unidentified. TCRdb's table, derived via immunoSEQ multiplex PCR, lists solely in-frame clones and lacks some. The repertoire includes about 180,000 clones, 75% to 90% of them detected once, and about a sixth sits in the top ten. The data belong to a study of cytomegalovirus exposure and HLA in healthy donors. Study information: A subsequent analysis stated that the 90 to 150 validation repertoires were run on the same platform as the 550 to 750 first-cohort repertoires.

The V gene end was trimmed by 5 bases and the J gene end by 4 bases; junction bases not matched to a gene: 11. This CDR3 has 16 residues. Per germline, CDR1 MNHNY and CDR2 SVGAGI (reference sequence). General study points: The investigators catalogued 150 to 200 TCR beta chains as cytomegalovirus-associated. Most TCR sequences were uncommon, yet certain public TCRs appeared in many donors.

This clonotype was sampled from a man between 18 and 29 years old in good health and CMV-seropositive. The sequencing input was PBMCs. The chain has TRBV6-6 and TRBJ1-1; 9 bases match TRBD1. The CDR3 sequence: CASSAGTGKKGTEAFF. CDR3 sequence (DNA): TGTGCCAGCAGTGCCGGGACAGGGAAGAAGGGCACTGAAGCTTTCTTT.